The source of this TCR beta chain is a study of OX40 agonist ivuxolimab in advanced cancers. TCRdb keeps only in-frame clones here, not all; method: immunoSEQ multiplex PCR. Of just under 85,000 clones detected, 84% appear once; the ten largest clones hold 2.5% to 3%. The CDR3 has 15 residues. CDR1 and CDR2 (germline): SEHNR, FQNEAQ (reference sequence). The V end was cut by 3 bases, the J end by 7 bases, with 18 bases between. The material sequenced was CD4+ or CD8+ T cells sorted from blood, taken in a trial of the OX40 agonist ivuxolimab. The genes are TRBV7-9 and TRBJ1-2; D remains ambiguous. The TCR was taken from an adult with an advanced solid tumor such as melanoma, head and neck, liver or kidney cancer. The CDR3 loop reads CASSFPRAVYGGYTF. CDR3 nucleotides: TGTGCCAGCAGCTTCCCCCGGGCGGTTTACGGTGGCTACACCTTC.